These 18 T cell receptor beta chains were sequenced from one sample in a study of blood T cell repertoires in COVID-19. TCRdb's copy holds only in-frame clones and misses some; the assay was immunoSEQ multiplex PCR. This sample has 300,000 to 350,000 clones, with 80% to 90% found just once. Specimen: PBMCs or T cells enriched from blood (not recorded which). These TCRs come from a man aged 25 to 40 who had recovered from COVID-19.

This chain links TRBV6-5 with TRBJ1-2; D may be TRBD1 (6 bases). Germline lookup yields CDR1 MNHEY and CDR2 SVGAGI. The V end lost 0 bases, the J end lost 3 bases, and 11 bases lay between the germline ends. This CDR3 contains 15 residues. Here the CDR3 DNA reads TGTGCCAGCAGTTACTCTGCCAGGGGCGACTATGGCTACACCTTC. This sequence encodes CASSYSARGDYGYTF.

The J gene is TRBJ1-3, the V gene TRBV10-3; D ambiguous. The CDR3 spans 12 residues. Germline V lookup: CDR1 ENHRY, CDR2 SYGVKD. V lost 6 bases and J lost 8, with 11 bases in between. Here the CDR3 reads CAIRQNGDTIYF. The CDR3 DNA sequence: TGTGCCATCAGGCAGAACGGGGACACCATATATTTT.

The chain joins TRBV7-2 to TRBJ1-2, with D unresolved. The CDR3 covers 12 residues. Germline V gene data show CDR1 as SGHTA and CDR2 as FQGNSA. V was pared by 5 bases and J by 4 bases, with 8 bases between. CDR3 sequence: CASSTLGYGYTF. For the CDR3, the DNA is TGTGCCAGCAGCACTCTAGGCTATGGCTACACCTTC.

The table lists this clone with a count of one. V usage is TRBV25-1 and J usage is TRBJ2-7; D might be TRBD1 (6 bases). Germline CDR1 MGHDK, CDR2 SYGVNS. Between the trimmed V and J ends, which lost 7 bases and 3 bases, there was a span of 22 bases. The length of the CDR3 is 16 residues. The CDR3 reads CASTSSSGTPHYEQYF. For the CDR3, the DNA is TGTGCCAGCACTAGCAGCTCAGGGACACCACACTACGAGCAGTACTTC.

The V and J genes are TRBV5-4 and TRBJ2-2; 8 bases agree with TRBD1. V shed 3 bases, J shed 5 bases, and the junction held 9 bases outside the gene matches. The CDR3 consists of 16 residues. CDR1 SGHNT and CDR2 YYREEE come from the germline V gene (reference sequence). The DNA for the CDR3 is TGTGCCAGCAGCTCCACCCTAACAGGGGGGACCGGGGAGCTGTTTTTT. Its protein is CASSSTLTGGTGELFF.

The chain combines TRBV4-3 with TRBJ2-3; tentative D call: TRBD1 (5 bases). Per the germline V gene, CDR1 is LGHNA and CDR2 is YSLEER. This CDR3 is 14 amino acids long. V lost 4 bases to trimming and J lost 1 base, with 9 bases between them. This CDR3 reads CASSPRVGTDTQYF. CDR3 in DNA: TGCGCCAGCAGCCCCAGGGTGGGCACAGATACGCAGTATTTT.

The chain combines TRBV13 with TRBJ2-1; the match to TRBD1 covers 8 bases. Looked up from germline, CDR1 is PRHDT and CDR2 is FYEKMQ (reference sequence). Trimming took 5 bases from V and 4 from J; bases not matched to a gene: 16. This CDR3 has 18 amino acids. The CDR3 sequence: CASSQDRVWGQGYNEQFF. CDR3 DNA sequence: TGTGCCAGCAGCCAGGACAGGGTTTGGGGGCAAGGGTACAATGAGCAGTTCTTC.

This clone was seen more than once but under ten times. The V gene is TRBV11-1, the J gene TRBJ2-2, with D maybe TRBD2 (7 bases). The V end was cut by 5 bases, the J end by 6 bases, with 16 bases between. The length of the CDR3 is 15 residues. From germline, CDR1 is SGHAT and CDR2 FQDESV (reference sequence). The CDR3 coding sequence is TGTGCCAGCAGCCAACCGGGGGGCCGATCCGGGGAGCTGTTTTTT. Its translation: CASSQPGGRSGELFF.

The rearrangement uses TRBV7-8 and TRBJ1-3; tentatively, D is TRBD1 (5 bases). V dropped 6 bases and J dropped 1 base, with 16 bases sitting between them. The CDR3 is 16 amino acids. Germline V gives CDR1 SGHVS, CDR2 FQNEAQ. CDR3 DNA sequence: TGTGCCAGCAGTCCAAGGAGCGCAGGGTCTGGAAACACCATATATTTT. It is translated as CASSPRSAGSGNTIYF.

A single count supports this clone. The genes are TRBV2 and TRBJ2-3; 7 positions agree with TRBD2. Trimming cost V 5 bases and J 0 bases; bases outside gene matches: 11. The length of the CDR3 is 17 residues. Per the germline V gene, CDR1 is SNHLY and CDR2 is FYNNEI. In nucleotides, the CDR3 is TGTGCCAGCAGTACCGGGACTACATTTACTAGCACAGATACGCAGTATTTT. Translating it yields CASSTGTTFTSTDTQYF.

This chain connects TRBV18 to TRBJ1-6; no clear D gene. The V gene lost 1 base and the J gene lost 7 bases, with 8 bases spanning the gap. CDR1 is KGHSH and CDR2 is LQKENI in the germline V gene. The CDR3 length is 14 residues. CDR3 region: CASSPRELNSPLHF. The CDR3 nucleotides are TGTGCCAGCTCACCACGGGAGTTAAATTCACCCCTCCACTTT. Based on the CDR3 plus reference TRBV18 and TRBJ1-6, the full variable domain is NAGVMQNPRHLVRRRGQEARLRCSPMKGHSHVYWYRQLPEEGLKFMVYLQKENIIDESGMPKERFSAEFPKEGPSILRIQQVVRGDSAAYFCASSPRELNSPLHFGNGTRLTVT.

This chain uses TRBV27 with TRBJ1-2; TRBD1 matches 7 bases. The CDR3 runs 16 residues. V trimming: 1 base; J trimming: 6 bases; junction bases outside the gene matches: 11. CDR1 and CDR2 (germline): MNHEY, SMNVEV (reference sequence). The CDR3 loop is CASSLFASTGKDGYTF. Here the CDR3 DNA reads TGTGCCAGCAGTTTATTTGCTTCGACAGGGAAGGATGGCTACACCTTC.

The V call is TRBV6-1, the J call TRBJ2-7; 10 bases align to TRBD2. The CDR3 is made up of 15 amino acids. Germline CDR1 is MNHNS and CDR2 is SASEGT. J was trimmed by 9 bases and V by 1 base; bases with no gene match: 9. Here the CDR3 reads CASSEEASGGSGQYF. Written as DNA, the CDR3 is TGTGCCAGCAGTGAAGAGGCTAGCGGGGGTAGCGGGCAGTACTTC.

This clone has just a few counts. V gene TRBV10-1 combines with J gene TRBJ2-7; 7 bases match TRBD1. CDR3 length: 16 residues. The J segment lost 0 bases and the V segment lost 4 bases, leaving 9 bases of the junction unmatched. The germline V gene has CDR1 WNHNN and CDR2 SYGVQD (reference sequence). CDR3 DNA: TGCGCCAGCAGTGGAAATCACAGGGACAGCTCCTACGAGCAGTACTTC. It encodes CASSGNHRDSSYEQYF.

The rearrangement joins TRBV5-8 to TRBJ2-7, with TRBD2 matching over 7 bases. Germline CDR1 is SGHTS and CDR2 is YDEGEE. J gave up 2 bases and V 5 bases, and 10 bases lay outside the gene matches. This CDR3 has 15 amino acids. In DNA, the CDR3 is TGTGCCAGCAGTACCCCTGGTGGGACTACCTACGAGCAGTACTTC. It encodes CASSTPGGTTYEQYF.

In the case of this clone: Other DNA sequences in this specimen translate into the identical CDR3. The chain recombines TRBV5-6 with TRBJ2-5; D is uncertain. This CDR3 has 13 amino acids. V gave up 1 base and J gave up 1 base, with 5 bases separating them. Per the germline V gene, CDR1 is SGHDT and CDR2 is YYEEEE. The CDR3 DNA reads TGTGCCAGCAGCTTGCCCGTCCAAGAGACCCAGTACTTC. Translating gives CASSLPVQETQYF.

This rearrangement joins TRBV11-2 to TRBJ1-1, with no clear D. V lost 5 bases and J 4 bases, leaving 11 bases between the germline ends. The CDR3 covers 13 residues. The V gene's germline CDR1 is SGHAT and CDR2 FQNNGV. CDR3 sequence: CASSPSLATEAFF. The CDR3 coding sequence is TGTGCCAGCAGCCCTAGTCTAGCCACTGAAGCTTTCTTT.

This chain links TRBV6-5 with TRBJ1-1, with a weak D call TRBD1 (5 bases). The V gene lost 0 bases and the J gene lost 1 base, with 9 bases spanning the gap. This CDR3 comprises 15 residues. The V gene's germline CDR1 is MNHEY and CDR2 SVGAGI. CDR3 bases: TGTGCCAGCAGTTACTCGCAGGGTTCGAACACTGAAGCTTTCTTT. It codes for CASSYSQGSNTEAFF.